This section outlines one T cell receptor (beta chain) sequence together with its context. What it recognizes is unknown. The data were taken from a study of T cells expressing NK-cell markers. General study points: The study found these clonotypes also leading the CD3+CD56-NKG2C+ fraction in four donors.

The CDR3 runs 18 residues. TCR beta cDNA was made by 5'RACE template switching with UMIs. TCRdb reprocessed the 5' RACE reads, keeping one entry per CDR3 protein, no DNA. This table lists some 410,000 distinct CDR3 sequences. The chain uses TRBV21-1 and TRBJ2-5; TCRdb's D gene call, TRBD2, goes unchecked for lack of DNA. TRBV21-1 is recorded as a pseudogene. The TCR originated in a woman aged 18 to 75 in good health. The sample comprised blood T cells: a sorted CD56 or NKG2C T cell subset, CD4+ or CD8+ T cells, or bulk PBMC T cells (not recorded which). Here the CDR3 reads CASSPWGGLAGTQETQYF.